The 2 T cell receptor beta chains below were found in one sample sequenced in a study of CD8 T cells in Susac syndrome. With random hexamers, reverse transcription was performed on about 0.5 to 1 ug of RNA. Each CDR3 protein gets one entry after TCRdb re-called the immunoSEQ multiplex PCR reads with MiXCR. The table has around 100,000 distinct CDR3 sequences, about 96% seen once. Input material: CD8+ T cells from PBMCs. The receptors here all came from a human donor with Susac syndrome.

This clonotype has only a few counts. CDR3 in amino acids: CATSRDLGEQYF. CDR3 in DNA: TGTGCCACCAGCAGAGATCTTGGGGAGCAGTACTTC. The genes are TRBV15 and TRBJ2-7; D call uncertain. Trimming pared 0 bases from V and 7 bases from J, leaving 7 bases between. The CDR3 consists of 12 residues. Germline CDR1 LNHNV, CDR2 YYDKDF (reference sequence).

The chain is built from TRBV18 and TRBJ2-7; D possibly matches TRBD1 or TRBD2 (5 bases each). V was trimmed by 0 bases and J by 3 bases, leaving 15 bases between them. Germline V lookup: CDR1 KGHSH, CDR2 LQKENI. The CDR3 extends over 16 amino acids. The CDR3 nucleotides are TGTGCCAGCTCACCACCCGGGACGGAGGTTCTCTACGAGCAGTACTTC. Translated: CASSPPGTEVLYEQYF.